Reported below is one T cell receptor beta chain. These data belong to a study of T-cell reconstitution after alpha-beta-depleted transplantation in children. Construction of the TCRbeta library involved unique molecular identifiers. In TCRdb, the PCR reads were re-called with MiXCR into one record per CDR3 protein. The repertoire has over 200,000 distinct CDR3 sequences, approximately 10% of them found once; the top ten carry over 5%. This CDR3 is 16 amino acids long. The input for sequencing was PBMCs from the stem cell graft donor, taken from the stem cell graft. The gene calls are TRBV12-2 and TRBJ1-5. TRBV12-2 is a pseudogene. The source of this sequence is a human donor who donated a stem cell graft to a child with acute lymphoblastic leukemia. The CDR3 DNA reads TGTGCAAGTCGCCCCCGCCGGGAGGGGGCTGGGCAGCCCCAGCATTTT. Translated: CASRPRREGAGQPQHF.